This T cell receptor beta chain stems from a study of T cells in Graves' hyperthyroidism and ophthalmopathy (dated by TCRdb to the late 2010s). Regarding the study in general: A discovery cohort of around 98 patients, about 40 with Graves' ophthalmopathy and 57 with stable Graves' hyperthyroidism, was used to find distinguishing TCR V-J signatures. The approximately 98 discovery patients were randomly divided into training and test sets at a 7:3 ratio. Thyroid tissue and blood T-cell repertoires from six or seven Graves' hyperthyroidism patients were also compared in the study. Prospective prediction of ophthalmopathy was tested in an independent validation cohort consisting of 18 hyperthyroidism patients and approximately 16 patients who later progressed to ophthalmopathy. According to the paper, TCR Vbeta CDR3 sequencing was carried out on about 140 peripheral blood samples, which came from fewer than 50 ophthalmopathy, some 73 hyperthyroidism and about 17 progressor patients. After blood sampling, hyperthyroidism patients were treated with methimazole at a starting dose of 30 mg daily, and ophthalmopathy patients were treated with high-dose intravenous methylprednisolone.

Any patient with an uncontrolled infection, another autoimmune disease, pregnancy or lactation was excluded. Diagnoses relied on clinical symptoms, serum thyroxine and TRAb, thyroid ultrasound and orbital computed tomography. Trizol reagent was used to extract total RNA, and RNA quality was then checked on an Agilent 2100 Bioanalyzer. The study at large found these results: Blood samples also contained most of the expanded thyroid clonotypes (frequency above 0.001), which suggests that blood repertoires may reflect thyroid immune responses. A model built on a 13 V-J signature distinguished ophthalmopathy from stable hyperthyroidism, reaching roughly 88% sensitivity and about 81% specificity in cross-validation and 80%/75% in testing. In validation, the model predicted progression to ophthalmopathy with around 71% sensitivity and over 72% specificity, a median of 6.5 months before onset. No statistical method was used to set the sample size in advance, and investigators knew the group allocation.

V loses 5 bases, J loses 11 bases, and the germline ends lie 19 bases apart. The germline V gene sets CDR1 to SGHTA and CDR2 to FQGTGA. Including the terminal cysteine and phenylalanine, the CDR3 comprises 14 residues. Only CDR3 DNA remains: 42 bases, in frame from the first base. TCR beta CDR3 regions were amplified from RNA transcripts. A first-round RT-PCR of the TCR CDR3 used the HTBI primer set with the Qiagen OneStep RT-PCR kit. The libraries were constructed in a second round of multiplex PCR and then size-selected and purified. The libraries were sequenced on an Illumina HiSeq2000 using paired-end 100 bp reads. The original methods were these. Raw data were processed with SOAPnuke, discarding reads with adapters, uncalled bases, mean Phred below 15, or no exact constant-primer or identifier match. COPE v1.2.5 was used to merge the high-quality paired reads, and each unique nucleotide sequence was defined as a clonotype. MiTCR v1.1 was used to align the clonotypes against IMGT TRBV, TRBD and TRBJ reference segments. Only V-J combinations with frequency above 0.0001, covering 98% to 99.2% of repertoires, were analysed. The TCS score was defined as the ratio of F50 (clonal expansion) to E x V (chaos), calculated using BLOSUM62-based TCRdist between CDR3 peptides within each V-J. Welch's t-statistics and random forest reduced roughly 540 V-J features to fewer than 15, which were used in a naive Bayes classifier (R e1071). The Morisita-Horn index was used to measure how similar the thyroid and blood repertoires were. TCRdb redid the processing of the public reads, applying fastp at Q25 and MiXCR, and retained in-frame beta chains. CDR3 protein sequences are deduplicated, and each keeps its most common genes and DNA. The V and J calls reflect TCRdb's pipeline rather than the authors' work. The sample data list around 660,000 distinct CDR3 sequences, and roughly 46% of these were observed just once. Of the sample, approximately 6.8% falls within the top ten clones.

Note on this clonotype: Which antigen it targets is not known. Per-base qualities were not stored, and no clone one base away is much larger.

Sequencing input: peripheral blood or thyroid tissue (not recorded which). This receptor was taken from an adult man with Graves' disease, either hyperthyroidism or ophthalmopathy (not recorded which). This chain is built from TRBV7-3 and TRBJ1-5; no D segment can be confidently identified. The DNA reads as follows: TGTGCCAGCAGCCCAGATGCAGGTCAAGAGACCCAGCATTTT. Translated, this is CASSPDAGQETQHF.